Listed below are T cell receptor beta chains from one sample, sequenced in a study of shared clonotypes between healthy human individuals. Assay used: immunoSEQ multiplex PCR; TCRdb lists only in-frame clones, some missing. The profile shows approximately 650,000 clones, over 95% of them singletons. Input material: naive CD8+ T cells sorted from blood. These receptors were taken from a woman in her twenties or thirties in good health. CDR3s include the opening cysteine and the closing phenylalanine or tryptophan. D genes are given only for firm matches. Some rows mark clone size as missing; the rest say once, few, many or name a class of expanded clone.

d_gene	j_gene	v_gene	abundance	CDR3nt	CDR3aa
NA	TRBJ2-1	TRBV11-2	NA	TGTGCCAGCAGCTTTCCCCTGATCCCGAGCTCCTACAATGAGCAGTTCTTC	CASSFPLIPSSYNEQFF
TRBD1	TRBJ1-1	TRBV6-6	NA	TGTGCCAGCAGTCCAGGGGGCGAGGGCACTGAAGCTTTCTTT	CASSPGGEGTEAFF
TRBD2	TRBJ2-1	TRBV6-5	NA	TGTGCCAGCAGTTACCTAGCGGGTTCCTACAATGAGCAGTTCTTC	CASSYLAGSYNEQFF
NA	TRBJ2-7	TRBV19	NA	TGTGCCAGTAGACCCGCCCGGGACCGGGCCTACGAGCAGTACTTC	CASRPARDRAYEQYF
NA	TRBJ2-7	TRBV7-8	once	TGTGCCAGCAGCTTAGGGGGGCCCGCCACAGGAATCGAGCAGTACTTC	CASSLGGPATGIEQYF
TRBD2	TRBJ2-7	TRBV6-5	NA	TGTGCCAGCAGTGCTGGACTAGCCGAGCAGTACTTC	CASSAGLAEQYF
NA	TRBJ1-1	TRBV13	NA	TGTGCCATAACGGAAAAGAGCATGAACACTGAAGCTTTCTTT	CAITEKSMNTEAFF
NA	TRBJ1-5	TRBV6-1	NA	TGTGCCAGCAGTGAACTTAGATTCGGCAGGGCGAAGGAGCCCCAGCATTTT	CASSELRFGRAKEPQHF
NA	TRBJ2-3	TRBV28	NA	TGTGCCAGCAGCTCCGTTTACGCTAGCAGGGACACAGATACGCAGTATTTT	CASSSVYASRDTDTQYF
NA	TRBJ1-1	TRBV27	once	TGTGCCAGCAGTTCCCCAAGGGGCACTGAAGCTTTCTTT	CASSSPRGTEAFF
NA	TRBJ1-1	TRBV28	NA	TGTGCCAGCAGTGATTTAGACAGGACGGCTGAAGCTTTCTTT	CASSDLDRTAEAFF
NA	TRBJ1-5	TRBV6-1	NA	TGTGCCAGCAGTGTCCTCCCAGTCACAGGAGCCAATCAGCCCCAGCATTTT	CASSVLPVTGANQPQHF
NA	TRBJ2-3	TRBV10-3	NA	TGTGCCATCAGACAGGACAGTAGCACAGATACGCAGTATTTT	CAIRQDSSTDTQYF
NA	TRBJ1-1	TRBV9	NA	TGTGCCAGCAGCCCCCCAAACGCGGGCGATAAAGCTTTCTTT	CASSPPNAGDKAFF
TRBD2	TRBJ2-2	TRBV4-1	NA	TGCGCCAGCAGCCAAGATTCAGGATCCGGCGGGAGGAGTGGGGAGCTGTTTTTT	CASSQDSGSGGRSGELFF
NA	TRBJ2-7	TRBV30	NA	TGTGCCTGGAGTGTAAACCCCCTCTACGAGCAGTACTTC	CAWSVNPLYEQYF
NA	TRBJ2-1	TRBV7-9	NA	TGTGCCAGCAGCCCCACCGCCGGGGGTTACAATGAGCAGTTCTTC	CASSPTAGGYNEQFF
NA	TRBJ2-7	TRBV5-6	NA	TGTGCCAGCAGCTTCGGGCAAACTCCCGAGCAGTACTTC	CASSFGQTPEQYF
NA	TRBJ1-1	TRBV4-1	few	TGCGCCAGCAGCCCTCAGTCGAACACTGAAGCTTTCTTT	CASSPQSNTEAFF
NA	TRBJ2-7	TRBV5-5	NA	TGTGCCAGCAGCCTGACAGGCTACGAGCAGTACTTC	CASSLTGYEQYF
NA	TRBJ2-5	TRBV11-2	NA	TGTGCCAGCAGTTATCTAGCGAAAGAGACCCAGTACTTC	CASSYLAKETQYF
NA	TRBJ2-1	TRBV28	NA	TGTGCCAGCAGATACTCGGCCCTAGCGATCAAGCAGTTCTTC	CASRYSALAIKQFF
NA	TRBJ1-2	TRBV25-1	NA	TGTGCCAGCAGTGAAGCAGGGGATGGCTACACCTTC	CASSEAGDGYTF
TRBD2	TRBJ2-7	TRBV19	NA	TGTGCCAGTAGTTCCCGGGGACTAGCGGGAGGTCCGAGCTCCTACGAGCAGTACTTC	CASSSRGLAGGPSSYEQYF
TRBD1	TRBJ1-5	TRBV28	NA	TGTGCCAGCAGCCGACAGGGACAGGGCCTCCATCAGCCCCAGCATTTT	CASSRQGQGLHQPQHF
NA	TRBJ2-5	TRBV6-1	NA	TGTGCCAGCAGTGGAAAAAGGAGTACCCAAGAGACCCAGTACTTC	CASSGKRSTQETQYF
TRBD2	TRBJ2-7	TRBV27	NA	TGTGCCAGCAGCAGACTAGCGGATGACCGCTACGAGCAGTACTTC	CASSRLADDRYEQYF
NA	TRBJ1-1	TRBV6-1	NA	TGTGCCAGCAGTGAAGCGGGGGGGGTAGTAGTGAGCACTGAAGCTTTCTTT	CASSEAGGVVVSTEAFF
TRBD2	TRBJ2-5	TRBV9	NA	TGTGCCAGCAGCGTAGGGACTAGCGGACAAGAGACCCAGTACTTC	CASSVGTSGQETQYF
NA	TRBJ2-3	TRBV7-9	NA	TGTGCCAGCAGCTTAGGGTCCGGGGGCGGCACAGATACGCAGTATTTT	CASSLGSGGGTDTQYF
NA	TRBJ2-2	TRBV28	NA	TGTGCCAGCAGTCCAACCATTATAAGGGGCAACACCGGGGAGCTGTTTTTT	CASSPTIIRGNTGELFF
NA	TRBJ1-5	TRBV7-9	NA	TGTGCCAGCAGCTTGGGGGCTCGCAATCAGCCCCAGCATTTT	CASSLGARNQPQHF
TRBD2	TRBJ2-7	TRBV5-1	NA	TGCGCCAGCAGCCCGGGACTAGCGGGAGCCGAGCAGTACTTC	CASSPGLAGAEQYF
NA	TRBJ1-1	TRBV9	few	TGTGCCAGCAGCGGAGACATAGGGACTGAAGCTTTCTTT	CASSGDIGTEAFF
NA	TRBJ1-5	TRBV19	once	TGTGCCAGTAGCAGGGGACCTCCCAATCAGCCCCAGCATTTT	CASSRGPPNQPQHF
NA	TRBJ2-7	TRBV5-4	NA	TGTGCCAGCAGCTTGTCTAGCGATCCCTACGAGCAGTACTTC	CASSLSSDPYEQYF
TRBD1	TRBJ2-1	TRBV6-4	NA	TGTGCCAGCAGCCCGGGACAGGGTTACTACAATGAGCAGTTCTTC	CASSPGQGYYNEQFF
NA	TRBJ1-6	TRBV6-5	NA	TGTGCCAGCAGTCATTACGAAACTTATAATTCACCCCTCCACTTT	CASSHYETYNSPLHF
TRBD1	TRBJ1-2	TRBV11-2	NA	TGTGCCAGCAGCTTGGACAGGTCCATTGATGGCTACACCTTC	CASSLDRSIDGYTF